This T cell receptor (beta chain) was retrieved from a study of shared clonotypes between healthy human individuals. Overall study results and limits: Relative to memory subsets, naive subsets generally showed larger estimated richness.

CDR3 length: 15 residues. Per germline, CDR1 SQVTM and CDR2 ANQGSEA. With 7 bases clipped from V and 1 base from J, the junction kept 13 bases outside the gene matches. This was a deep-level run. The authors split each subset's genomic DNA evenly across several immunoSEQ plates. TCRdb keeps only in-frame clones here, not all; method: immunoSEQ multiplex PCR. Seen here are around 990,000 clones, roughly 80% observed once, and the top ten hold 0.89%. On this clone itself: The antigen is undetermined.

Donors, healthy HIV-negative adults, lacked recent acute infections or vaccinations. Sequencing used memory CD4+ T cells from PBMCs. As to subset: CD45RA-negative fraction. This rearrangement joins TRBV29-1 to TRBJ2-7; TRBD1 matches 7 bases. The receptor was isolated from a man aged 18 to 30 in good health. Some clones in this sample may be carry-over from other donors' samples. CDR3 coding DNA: TGCAGCGCCCGAAAGGGGGCGCAAGAATCCTACGAGCAGTACTTC. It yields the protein CSARKGAQESYEQYF.